A single sample gave rise to the 4 T cell receptor beta chains below, sequenced in a study of identical twins. TCRdb recomputed calls from the 5' RACE reads with MiXCR, one row per CDR3 protein. The sample contains 700,000 to 950,000 distinct CDR3 sequences, roughly an eighth of which appear only once. The same sample was also studied in work on yellow fever vaccine responses in identical twins.

What was sequenced was PBMCs. The receptors were gathered from a woman between 18 and 29 years old in good health.

The sample holds many counts of this clonotype. The chain carries TRBV5-8 and TRBJ2-2; D perhaps matches TRBD2 (6 bases). This CDR3 has 15 amino acids. CDR1 is SGHTS, CDR2 YDEGEE, per germline. Between the trimmed V and J ends, which lost 4 bases and 3 bases, there was a span of 13 bases. In DNA form, the CDR3 reads TGTGCCAGCAGCGTGGGAGGAATAGACACCGGGGAGCTGTTTTTT. Protein sequence: CASSVGGIDTGELFF. Complete variable domain (other parts from reference TRBV5-8 and TRBJ2-2): EAGVTQSPTHLIKTRGQQATLRCSPISGHTSVYWYQQALGLGLQFLLWYDEGEERNRGNFPPRFSGRQFPNYSSELNVNALELEDSALYLCASSVGGIDTGELFFGEGSRLTVL.

This clonotype occurred a few times. This chain uses TRBV20-1 with TRBJ1-2; maybe TRBD1 (6 bases). The V and J ends lost 6 bases and 1 base respectively, with 18 bases between them. The CDR3 has 15 amino acids. Germline CDR1 reads DFQATT; CDR2 reads SNEGSKA (reference sequence). This chain's CDR3 is CSAATRQEINYGYTF. In DNA, the CDR3 is TGCAGTGCCGCCACCCGACAGGAGATTAACTATGGCTACACCTTC.

The chain employs TRBV28 and TRBJ1-6, with no clear D. Germline V gene data show CDR1 as MDHEN and CDR2 as SYDVKM. The germline V and J ends were trimmed by 8 bases and 12 bases, with 14 bases remaining between them. This CDR3 is 12 amino acids long. The CDR3 region is CASLSRTEPLHF. In DNA, the CDR3 is TGTGCCAGCTTGTCCCGGACGGAACCCCTCCACTTT.

The chain uses TRBV14 and TRBJ1-1; 7 positions agree with TRBD1. Losses at the gene ends were 6 bases for V and 6 bases for J; bases not matched to a gene: 7. This CDR3 spans 13 amino acids. Germline V gene sequence: CDR1 SGHDN, CDR2 FVKESK. The CDR3 coding sequence is TGTGCCAGCAGGCAACAGGGGAGTCCTGAAGCTTTCTTT. The encoded protein is CASRQQGSPEAFF.